This section outlines one TCR beta chain sequence together with its context. What it recognizes is unknown. V lost 2 bases, J lost 0 bases, and 9 bases lay in between. This CDR3 contains 14 residues. From germline, CDR1 is SGHRS and CDR2 YFSETQ. Profiled with immunoSEQ multiplex PCR; TCRdb holds only in-frame clones, not every one. Here the sample spans around 150,000 clones, about 92% being singletons. This sample is drawn from a study of T cell responses to AZD1222 COVID-19 vaccine. Points from the study as a whole: Repertoire samples came only from after the peak T cell response. Most donors were white British, females outnumbered males, and clonal diversity was possibly underestimated. Reportedly, nearly half of unique spike TCRs recognized epitopes outside B.1.351/B.1.1.7 mutations. Along spike, vaccine-associated CD4 TCRs were found throughout, with dominance at 160-218 and 743-854.

The chain has TRBV5-1 and TRBJ2-7; a weak D match, TRBD1 (6 bases). The sequences come from peripheral blood, collected 28 days after the second AZD1222 dose. The receptor comes from an adult who received the AZD1222 COVID-19 vaccine. The CDR3: CASSLGDTSYEQYF. CDR3 in DNA: TGCGCCAGCAGCTTAGGGGACACCTCCTACGAGCAGTACTTC. Full variable domain (missing parts from reference TRBV5-1 and TRBJ2-7): KAGVTQTPRYLIKTRGQQVTLSCSPISGHRSVSWYQQTPGQGLQFLFEYFSETQRNKGNFPGRFSGRQFSNSRSEMNVSTLELGDSALYLCASSLGDTSYEQYFGPGTRLTVT.